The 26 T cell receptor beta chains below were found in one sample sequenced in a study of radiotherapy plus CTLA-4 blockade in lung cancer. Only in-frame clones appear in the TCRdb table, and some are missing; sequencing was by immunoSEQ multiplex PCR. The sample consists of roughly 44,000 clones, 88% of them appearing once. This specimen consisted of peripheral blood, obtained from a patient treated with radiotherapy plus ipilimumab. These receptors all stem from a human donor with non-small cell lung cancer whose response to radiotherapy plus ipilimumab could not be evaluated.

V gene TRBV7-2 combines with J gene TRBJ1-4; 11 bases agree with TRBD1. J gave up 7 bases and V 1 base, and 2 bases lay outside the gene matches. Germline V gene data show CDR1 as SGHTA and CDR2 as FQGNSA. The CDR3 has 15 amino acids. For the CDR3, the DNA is TGTGCCAGCAGCTTAGTCGGGACAGGGGGTGAAAAACTGTTTTTT. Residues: CASSLVGTGGEKLFF.

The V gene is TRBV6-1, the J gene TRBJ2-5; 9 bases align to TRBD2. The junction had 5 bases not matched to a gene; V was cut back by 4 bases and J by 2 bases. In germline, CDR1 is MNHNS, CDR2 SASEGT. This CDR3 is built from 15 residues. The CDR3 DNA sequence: TGTGCCAGCAGTGGGGGGGCGGGAGGGCAAGAGACCCAGTACTTC. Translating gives CASSGGAGGQETQYF.

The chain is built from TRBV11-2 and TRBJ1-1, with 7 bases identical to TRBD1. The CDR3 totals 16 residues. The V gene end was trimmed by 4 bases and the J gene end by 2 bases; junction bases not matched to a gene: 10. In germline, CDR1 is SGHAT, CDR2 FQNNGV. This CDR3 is CASSSGQAILNTEAFF. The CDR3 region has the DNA TGTGCCAGCAGCTCCGGACAGGCGATACTTAACACTGAAGCTTTCTTT.

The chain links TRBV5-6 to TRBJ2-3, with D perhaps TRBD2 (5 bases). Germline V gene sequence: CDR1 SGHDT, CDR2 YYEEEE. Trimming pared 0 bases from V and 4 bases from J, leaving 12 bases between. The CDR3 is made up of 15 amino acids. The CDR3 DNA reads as TGTGCCAGCAGCTTGGATCCGGGATCCGCAGATACGCAGTATTTT. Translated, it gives CASSLDPGSADTQYF.

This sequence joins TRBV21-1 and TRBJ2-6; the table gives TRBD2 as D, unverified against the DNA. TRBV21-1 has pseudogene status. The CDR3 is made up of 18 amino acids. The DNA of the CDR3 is TGTGCCAGCAGCAAAGGACTAGCGGGGGGGCCTGGGGCCAACGTCCTGACTTTC. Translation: CASSKGLAGGPGANVLTF.

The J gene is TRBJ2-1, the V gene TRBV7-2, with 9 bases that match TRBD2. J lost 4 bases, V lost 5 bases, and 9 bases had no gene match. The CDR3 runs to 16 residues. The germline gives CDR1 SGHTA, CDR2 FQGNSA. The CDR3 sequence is CASSTSGGTSYNEQFF. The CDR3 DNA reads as TGTGCCAGCAGCACGAGCGGGGGGACGTCTTACAATGAGCAGTTCTTC. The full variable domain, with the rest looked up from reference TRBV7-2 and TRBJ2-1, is GAGVSQSPSNKVTEKGKDVELRCDPISGHTALYWYRQSLGQGLEFLIYFQGNSAPDKSGLPSDRFSAERTGGSVSTLTIQRTQQEDSAVYLCASSTSGGTSYNEQFFGPGTRLTVL.

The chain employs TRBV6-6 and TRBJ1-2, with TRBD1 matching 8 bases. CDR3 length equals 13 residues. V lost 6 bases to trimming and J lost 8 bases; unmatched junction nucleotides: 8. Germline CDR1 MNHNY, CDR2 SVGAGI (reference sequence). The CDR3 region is CASSQGQAPGYTF. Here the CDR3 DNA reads TGTGCCAGCAGCCAGGGACAGGCCCCGGGCTACACCTTC.

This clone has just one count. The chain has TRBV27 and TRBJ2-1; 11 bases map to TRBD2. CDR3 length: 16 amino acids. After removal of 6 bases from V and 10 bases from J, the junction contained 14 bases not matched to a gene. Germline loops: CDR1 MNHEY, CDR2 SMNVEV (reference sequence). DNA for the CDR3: TGTGCCAGCAGGGGGTCCGGGACTAGCGGATATCTAGAGCAGTTCTTC. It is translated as CASRGSGTSGYLEQFF.

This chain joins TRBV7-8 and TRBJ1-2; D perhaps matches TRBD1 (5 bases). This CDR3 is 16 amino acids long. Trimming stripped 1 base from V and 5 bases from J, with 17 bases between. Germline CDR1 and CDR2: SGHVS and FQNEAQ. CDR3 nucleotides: TGTGCCAGCAGCTTAGGGATTTGGGGCAAGGGTTATGGCTACACCTTC. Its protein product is CASSLGIWGKGYGYTF.

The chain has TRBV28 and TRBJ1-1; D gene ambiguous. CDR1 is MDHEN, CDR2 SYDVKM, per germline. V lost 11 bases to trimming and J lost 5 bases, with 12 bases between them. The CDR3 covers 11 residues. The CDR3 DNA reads TGTGCCTCGAAGTTGCGGACTGAAGCTTTCTTT. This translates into CASKLRTEAFF.

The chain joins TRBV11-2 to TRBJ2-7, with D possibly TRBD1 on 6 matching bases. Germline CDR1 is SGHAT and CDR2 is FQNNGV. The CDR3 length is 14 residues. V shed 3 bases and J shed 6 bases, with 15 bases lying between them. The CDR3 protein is CASSLGAGDREQYF. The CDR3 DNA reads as TGTGCCAGCAGCTTGGGGGCAGGGGACCGCGAGCAGTACTTC.

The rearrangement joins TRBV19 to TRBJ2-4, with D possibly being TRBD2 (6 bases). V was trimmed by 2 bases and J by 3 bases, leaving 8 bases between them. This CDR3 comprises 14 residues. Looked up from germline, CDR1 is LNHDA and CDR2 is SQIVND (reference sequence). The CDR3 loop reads CASSIREIKNIQYF. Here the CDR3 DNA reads TGTGCCAGTAGTATACGGGAGATCAAAAACATTCAGTACTTC.

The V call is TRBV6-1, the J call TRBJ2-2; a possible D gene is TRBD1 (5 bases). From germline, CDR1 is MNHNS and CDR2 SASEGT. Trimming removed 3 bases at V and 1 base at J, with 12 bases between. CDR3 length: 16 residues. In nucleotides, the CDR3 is TGTGCCAGCAGTGAGCATCAGGGCCTGAACACCGGGGAGCTGTTTTTT. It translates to CASSEHQGLNTGELFF.

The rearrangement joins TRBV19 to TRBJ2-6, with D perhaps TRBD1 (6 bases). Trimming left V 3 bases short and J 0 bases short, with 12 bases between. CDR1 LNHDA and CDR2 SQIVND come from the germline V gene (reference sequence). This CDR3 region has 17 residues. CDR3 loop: CASSMDSVHSGANVLTF. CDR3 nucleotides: TGTGCCAGTAGTATGGACAGTGTCCACTCTGGGGCCAACGTCCTGACTTTC.

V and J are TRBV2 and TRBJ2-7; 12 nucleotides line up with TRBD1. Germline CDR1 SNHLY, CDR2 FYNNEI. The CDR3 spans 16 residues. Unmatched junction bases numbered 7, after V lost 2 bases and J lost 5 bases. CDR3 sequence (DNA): TGTGCCAGCAGTGAAAGGCCCGGGACAGGGGGCGACGAGCAGTACTTC. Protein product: CASSERPGTGGDEQYF.

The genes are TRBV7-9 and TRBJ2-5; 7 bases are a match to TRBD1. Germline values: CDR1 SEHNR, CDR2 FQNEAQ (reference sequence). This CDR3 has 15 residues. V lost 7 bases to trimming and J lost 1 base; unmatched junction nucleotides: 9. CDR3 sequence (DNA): TGTGCCAGCACGACCCTGGGACAGCCCCAAGAGACCCAGTACTTC. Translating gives CASTTLGQPQETQYF.

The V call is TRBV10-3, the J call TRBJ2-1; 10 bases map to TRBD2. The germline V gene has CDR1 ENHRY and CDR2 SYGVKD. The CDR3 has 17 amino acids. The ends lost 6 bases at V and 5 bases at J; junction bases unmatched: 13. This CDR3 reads CAIRKVAGGPRDNEQFF. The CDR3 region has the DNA TGTGCCATCAGGAAGGTAGCGGGGGGCCCTCGGGACAATGAGCAGTTCTTC.

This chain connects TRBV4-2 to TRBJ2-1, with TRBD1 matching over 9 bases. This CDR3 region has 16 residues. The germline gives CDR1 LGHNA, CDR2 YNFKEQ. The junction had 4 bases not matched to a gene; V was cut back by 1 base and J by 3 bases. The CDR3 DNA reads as TGTGCCAGCAGCCAAGGGCGGGACAGGGTCTACAATGAGCAGTTCTTC. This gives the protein CASSQGRDRVYNEQFF.

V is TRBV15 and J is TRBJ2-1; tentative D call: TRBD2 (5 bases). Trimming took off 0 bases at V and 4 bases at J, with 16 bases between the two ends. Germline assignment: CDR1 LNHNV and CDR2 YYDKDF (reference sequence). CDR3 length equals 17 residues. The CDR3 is CATSRDRVRSGYNEQFF. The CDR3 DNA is TGTGCCACCAGCAGAGATAGAGTAAGGAGCGGATACAATGAGCAGTTCTTC.

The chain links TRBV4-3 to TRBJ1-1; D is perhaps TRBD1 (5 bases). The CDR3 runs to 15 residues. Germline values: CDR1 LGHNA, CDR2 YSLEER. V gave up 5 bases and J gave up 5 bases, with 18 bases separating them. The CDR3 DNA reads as TGCGCCAGCAGCAGGGGCCGGGGGATGAGTACTGAAGCTTTCTTT. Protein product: CASSRGRGMSTEAFF.

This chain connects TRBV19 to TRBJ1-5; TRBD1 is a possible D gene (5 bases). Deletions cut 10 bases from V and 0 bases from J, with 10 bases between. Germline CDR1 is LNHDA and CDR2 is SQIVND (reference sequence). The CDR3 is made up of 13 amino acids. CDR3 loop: CATRAYSNQPQHF. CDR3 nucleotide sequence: TGTGCCACCAGGGCGTATAGCAATCAGCCCCAGCATTTT.

CDR3: CASSRRQGALAGTQYF. In DNA, the CDR3 is TGCGCCAGCAGCCGCCGACAGGGGGCGCTTGCGGGTACGCAGTATTTT. The chain couples TRBV4-3 to TRBJ2-3, with 10 bases fitting TRBD1. The length of the CDR3 is 16 residues. CDR1 and CDR2 from the germline V gene are LGHNA and YSLEER. The V gene end was trimmed by 4 bases and the J gene end by 8 bases; junction bases not matched to a gene: 12.

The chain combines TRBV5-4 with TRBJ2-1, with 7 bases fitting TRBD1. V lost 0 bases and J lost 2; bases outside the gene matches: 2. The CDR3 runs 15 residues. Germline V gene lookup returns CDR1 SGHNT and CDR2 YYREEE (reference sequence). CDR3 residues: CASSLAGTAYNEQFF. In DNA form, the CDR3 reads TGTGCCAGCAGCTTGGCGGGGACAGCCTACAATGAGCAGTTCTTC.

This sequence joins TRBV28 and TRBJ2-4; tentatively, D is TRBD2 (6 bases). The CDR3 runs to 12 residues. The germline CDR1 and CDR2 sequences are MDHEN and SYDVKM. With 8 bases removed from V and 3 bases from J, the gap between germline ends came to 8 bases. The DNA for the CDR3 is TGTGCCAGCGCGGGGTTCAAAAACATTCAGTACTTC. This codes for CASAGFKNIQYF.

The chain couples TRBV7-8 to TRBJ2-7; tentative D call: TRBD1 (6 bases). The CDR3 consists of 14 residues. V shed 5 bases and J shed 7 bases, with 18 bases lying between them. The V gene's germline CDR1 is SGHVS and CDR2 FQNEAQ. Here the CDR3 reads CASSKYRALGEQYF. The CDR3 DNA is TGTGCCAGCAGCAAGTACAGGGCTCTGGGAGAGCAGTACTTC.

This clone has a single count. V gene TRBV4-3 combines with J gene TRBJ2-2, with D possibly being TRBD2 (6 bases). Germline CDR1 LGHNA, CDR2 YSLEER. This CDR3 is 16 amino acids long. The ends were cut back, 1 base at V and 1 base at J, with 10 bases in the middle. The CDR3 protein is CASSQGGTLNTGELFF. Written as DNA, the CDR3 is TGCGCCAGCAGCCAAGGCGGGACTCTGAACACCGGGGAGCTGTTTTTT.